Given below is one T cell receptor beta chain in context. This clonotype came up a few times. Its antigen is unknown. Base qualities are not recorded, but no much larger clone differs from it by a single base. The data derive from a study of T cells in Graves' hyperthyroidism and ophthalmopathy (dated by TCRdb to the late 2010s). Turning to the overall study: Peripheral blood samples were taken at the time of initial diagnosis, prior to any treatment. The study also compared thyroid tissue and blood T-cell repertoires from about six Graves' hyperthyroidism patients. A discovery cohort of about a hundred patients, 43 with Graves' ophthalmopathy and 55 to 60 with stable Graves' hyperthyroidism, was used to find distinguishing TCR V-J signatures. Whether ophthalmopathy could be predicted prospectively was tested in an independent validation cohort made up of 18 to 20 hyperthyroidism patients plus 17 patients who later progressed to ophthalmopathy. The 100 or so discovery patients were randomly split 7:3 into training and test sets. Following sampling, methimazole starting at 30 mg daily was given to hyperthyroidism patients, and high-dose intravenous methylprednisolone was given to ophthalmopathy patients. According to the paper, TCR Vbeta CDR3 sequencing was carried out on about 140 peripheral blood samples, which came from under 50 ophthalmopathy, some 73 hyperthyroidism and about 17 progressor patients. On the study overall, not on this receptor specifically: Blood samples also contained most of the expanded thyroid clonotypes (frequency above 0.001), which suggests that blood repertoires may reflect thyroid immune responses. In validation, progression to ophthalmopathy was predicted by the model with 55% to 71% sensitivity and 72% to 85% specificity, a median of about 6.4 months before onset. In cross-validation, a model built on a 13 V-J signature told ophthalmopathy apart from stable hyperthyroidism with 85% to 90% sensitivity and around 84% specificity, and in testing the same model reached 80%/75%. Sample size was not statistically predetermined, and investigators were not blinded to group allocation.

TCR beta CDR3 regions were amplified from RNA transcripts. A first-round RT-PCR of the TCR CDR3 used the HTBI primer set with the Qiagen OneStep RT-PCR kit. A second multiplex PCR round built the libraries, followed by size selection and purification. Libraries were sequenced paired-end with 100 bp reads on an Illumina HiSeq2000. Per the authors' processing: SOAPnuke was used to process the raw data, removing reads that contained adapters or uncalled bases, had a mean Phred below 15, or lacked an exact match to the constant primer or identifier. COPE v1.2.5 was used to merge high-quality paired reads, and clonotypes were defined as unique nucleotide sequences. MiTCR v1.1 was used to align clonotypes to the IMGT TRBV, TRBD and TRBJ reference segments. Only V-J combinations with frequency above 0.0001, covering roughly 99% of repertoires, were analysed. The TCS score was defined as F50 (clonal expansion) divided by E x V (chaos), with BLOSUM62-based TCRdist calculated between CDR3 peptides within each V-J. Welch's t-statistics and random forest reduced fewer than 550 V-J features to about 12, which were used in a naive Bayes classifier (R e1071). TCRdb applied fastp at Q25 and MiXCR to the public reads, then kept only in-frame beta chains. For every CDR3 protein sequence, its rows merge into one entry that carries the most common genes and DNA. TCRdb's processing, not the authors' own work, is the source of the V and J calls. Present in this sample are roughly 630,000 distinct CDR3 sequences, roughly 14% of which were seen just once. The biggest ten clones account for around 6.6% of the sample.

A patient counted as having stable Graves' hyperthyroidism if no progression to ophthalmopathy occurred over 18 months of follow-up. Hyperthyroidism patients were newly diagnosed, had a disease duration of under 2 months, and were aged 18 to 65 years. The study excluded patients with uncontrolled infections, other autoimmune diseases, pregnancy or lactation. Diagnoses were established on the basis of clinical symptoms, serum thyroxine and TRAb, thyroid ultrasound, and orbital computed tomography. PBMCs were separated from over 9 ml of fresh peripheral blood using Ficoll-Paque density gradient centrifugation. Total RNA was extracted using Trizol reagent, and RNA quality was assessed on an Agilent 2100 Bioanalyzer. The CDR3 runs 12 residues from the cysteine to the phenylalanine. Only the CDR3 region is kept as DNA, spanning 36 bases read in frame from base 1. The germline ends are 10 bases apart after V is trimmed by 5 bases and J by 5 bases. The germline V gene (reference sequence) gives CDR1 as DFQATT and CDR2 as SNEGSKA.

The sample consisted of blood. The sequence joins TRBV20-1 to TRBJ2-1; the D gene identity is not certain. This receptor was identified in a woman aged 25 to 39 with Graves' hyperthyroidism. The nucleotide sequence reads as follows: TGCAGTGCTGAGACCGGAGACAATGAGCAGTTCTTC. This translates into CSAETGDNEQFF.